The rows below give T cell receptor beta chains drawn from one sample of a study of blood T cell repertoires in COVID-19. Only in-frame clones appear in the TCRdb table, and some are missing; sequencing was by immunoSEQ multiplex PCR. The sample lists about 200,000 clones; approximately 80% were seen once. Specimen: peripheral blood. These receptors were obtained from a middle-aged man with acute or convalescent COVID-19. The CDR3 runs from the conserved cysteine through the conserved F or W. A D gene is named only where the DNA matches it firmly. Clone size appears in some rows only: once, few, many, or a class for an expanded clone.

CDR3	DNA	J	size	length	V	D
CSVVGGGRAYNEQFF	TGCAGCGTTGTCGGTGGGGGGAGGGCATACAATGAGCAGTTCTTC	TRBJ2-1	once	15	TRBV29-1	TRBD2
CASSLVITTSGSSEQYF	TGTGCCAGCAGCTTGGTTATAACGACTAGCGGGAGCTCAGAGCAGTACTTC	TRBJ2-7	NA	17	TRBV7-9	TRBD2
CASSQGQPTEAFF	TGTGCCAGCAGTCAGGGACAGCCAACTGAAGCTTTCTTT	TRBJ1-1	few	13	TRBV12-3/TRBV12-4	TRBD1
CASSSRQGPNTGELFF	TGTGCCAGCAGCTCGCGACAGGGGCCGAACACCGGGGAGCTGTTTTTT	TRBJ2-2	few	16	TRBV4-2	TRBD1
CASSQDPQTGYEQYF	TGCGCCAGCAGCCAAGATCCGCAGACGGGTTACGAGCAGTACTTC	TRBJ2-7	once	15	TRBV4-1	NA
CASGPRVETQYF	TGTGCTAGTGGTCCCCGTGTTGAGACCCAGTACTTC	TRBJ2-5	NA	12	TRBV12-5	NA
CASSPELAGVGYNEQFF	TGTGCCAGCAGTCCGGAGCTAGCGGGAGTAGGATACAATGAGCAGTTCTTC	TRBJ2-1	NA	17	TRBV27	TRBD2
CASSLNGGSGANVLTF	TGTGCCAGCAGCTTAAATGGAGGGTCTGGGGCCAACGTCCTGACTTTC	TRBJ2-6	NA	16	TRBV7-6	NA
CASREGAGTGELFF	TGTGCCAGCAGGGAGGGGGCGGGCACCGGGGAGCTGTTTTTT	TRBJ2-2	NA	14	TRBV7-3	NA
CATSRGTGLAAYNEQFF	TGTGCCACCAGCAGAGGAACCGGACTAGCGGCTTACAATGAGCAGTTCTTC	TRBJ2-1	NA	17	TRBV15	TRBD2
CASSFGGMGVETQYF	TGTGCCAGCAGCTTTGGCGGGATGGGGGTAGAGACCCAGTACTTC	TRBJ2-5	NA	15	TRBV7-2	NA
CASSPTDSNYGYTF	TGTGCCAGCAGCCCTACCGACAGCAACTATGGCTACACCTTC	TRBJ1-2	NA	14	TRBV11-2	NA
CASSGLAGGSEQFF	TGTGCCAGCAGTGGACTAGCGGGAGGGAGTGAGCAGTTCTTC	TRBJ2-1	NA	14	TRBV6-2/TRBV6-3	TRBD2
CASSPGQENYGYTF	TGTGCCAGCTCACCGGGCCAGGAAAACTATGGCTACACCTTC	TRBJ1-2	few	14	TRBV18	NA